The 5 T cell receptor beta chains below were found in one sample sequenced in a study of shared clonotypes between healthy human individuals. Measured with immunoSEQ multiplex PCR; TCRdb has only the in-frame clones, and not every one. The table lists about 1.5 million clones, 96% of them singletons. The sequenced sample was naive CD4+ T cells sorted from blood. Described subset: CD45RA+ positively selected. These receptors came from a man aged 30 to 45 in good health.

This clone was picked up one time. Within the sample, other DNA sequences also encode this same CDR3. The gene calls are TRBV10-3 and TRBJ2-5, with D maybe TRBD1 (6 bases). The V gene's germline CDR1 is ENHRY and CDR2 SYGVKD. Deletions cut 0 bases from V and 4 bases from J, with 9 bases between. CDR3 length: 14 amino acids. Written as DNA, the CDR3 is TGTGCCATCAGTGAGTCGAGAGGGGGAGAGACCCAGTACTTC. Protein product: CAISESRGGETQYF.

This chain uses TRBV6-4 with TRBJ2-1, with 14 bases aligning to TRBD2. The J segment lost 5 bases and the V segment lost 6 bases, leaving 18 bases of the junction unmatched. This CDR3 is built from 20 residues. CDR1 MRHNA and CDR2 SNTAGT come from the germline V gene. CDR3: CASSPGWGRLAGGPDNEQFF. CDR3 coding DNA: TGTGCCAGCAGCCCGGGGTGGGGGCGACTAGCGGGAGGGCCGGACAATGAGCAGTTCTTC.

This clone was recorded once. This chain links TRBV29-1 with TRBJ1-1, with TRBD1 identical over 8 bases. CDR3 length equals 13 residues. CDR1 is SQVTM, CDR2 ANQGSEA, per germline. The V and J ends lost 6 bases and 4 bases, in that order; junction bases with no gene match: 7. The CDR3 coding sequence is TGCAGCGTCCGGACAGGGTGGGGCACTGAAGCTTTCTTT. Translating gives CSVRTGWGTEAFF.

Concerning this clone itself: The same CDR3 also results from other DNA sequences found in this sample. The rearrangement joins TRBV9 to TRBJ1-5, with D uncertain. CDR3 length: 14 amino acids. Trimming cost V 0 bases and J 4 bases, with 8 bases left between them. CDR1 and CDR2 from the germline V gene are SGDLS and YYNGEE. This CDR3 reads CASSVAGSNQPQHF. CDR3 nucleotides: TGTGCCAGCAGCGTAGCGGGCAGTAATCAGCCCCAGCATTTT.

The chain has TRBV9 and TRBJ1-2; tentatively, D is TRBD1 (5 bases). V was shortened by 4 bases and J by 2 bases, with 18 bases between the two germline ends. Germline CDR1 reads SGDLS; CDR2 reads YYNGEE. The CDR3 sequence is 16 residues long. CDR3 coding DNA: TGTGCCAGCAGCAACCGAGGGGCGGGGTCCAACTATGGCTACACCTTC. Its translation is CASSNRGAGSNYGYTF.